The rows below give T cell receptor beta chains drawn from one sample of a study of graft-versus-host responses after intestinal transplantation. These receptors have no identified antigens. Measured with immunoSEQ multiplex PCR; TCRdb has only the in-frame clones, and not every one. This table has approximately 99,000 clones, 85% to 95% appearing once. This material consisted of unstimulated CD8+ T cells sorted from spleen or lymph node cells, taken before transplant. The source is a human donor who was the organ donor for an intestinal transplant. Both conserved end residues are part of each CDR3. A D gene is named only where the DNA matches it firmly.

cdr3_aa	cdr3_nt	v_call	j_call	d_call
CATQRGQGGMNTEAFF	TGTGCCACTCAAAGGGGACAGGGAGGCATGAACACTGAAGCTTTCTTT	TRBV19	TRBJ1-1	TRBD1
CASSGGGQGLYEQYF	TGTGCCAGCAGCGGAGGGGGACAGGGGCTCTACGAGCAGTACTTC	TRBV9	TRBJ2-7	TRBD1
CASSQDLGQIDYGYTF	TGTGCCAGCAGCCAAGATCTGGGACAGATAGACTATGGCTACACCTTC	TRBV14	TRBJ1-2	TRBD1
CASSLGGTSTDTQYF	TGCGCCAGCAGCTTGGGGGGGACTAGCACAGATACGCAGTATTTT	TRBV5-1	TRBJ2-3	.
CASSAVGGSSGEQFF	TGTGCCAGCAGCGCCGTTGGGGGGAGCTCGGGTGAGCAGTTCTTC	TRBV9	TRBJ2-1	.
CATTIGDMNTEAFF	TGTGCCACTACGATCGGCGACATGAACACTGAAGCTTTCTTT	TRBV25-1	TRBJ1-1	.
CASRRGDEQFF	TGCGCCAGCCGTCGGGGGGATGAGCAGTTCTTC	TRBV4-1	TRBJ2-1	TRBD2
CASSEAPGGGLGYTF	TGTGCCAGCAGTGAAGCCCCGGGAGGGGGCCTTGGCTACACCTTC	TRBV2	TRBJ1-2	TRBD1
CAISESTWTGGTEAFF	TGTGCCATCAGTGAGTCGACGTGGACAGGGGGCACTGAAGCTTTCTTT	TRBV10-3	TRBJ1-1	TRBD1
CASSQGLTVNTEAFF	TGCGCCAGCAGCCAAGGCCTCACAGTGAACACTGAAGCTTTCTTT	TRBV4-1	TRBJ1-1	.
CASDEGLAALGTQYF	TGTGCCAGCGACGAGGGACTAGCGGCATTGGGTACGCAGTATTTT	TRBV2	TRBJ2-3	TRBD2
CASSLVVSSGRGYEQYF	TGTGCCAGCAGCTTAGTCGTCTCTAGCGGGAGAGGCTACGAGCAGTACTTC	TRBV7-8	TRBJ2-7	TRBD2
CASSELWGLRGTDTQYF	TGTGCCAGCAGTGAATTGTGGGGGCTTCGGGGCACAGATACGCAGTATTTT	TRBV25-1	TRBJ2-3	.
CASSHTGYEQYF	TGCGCCAGCAGCCACACAGGGTACGAGCAGTACTTC	TRBV5-1	TRBJ2-7	.
CASSYGKGTDTQYF	TGTGCCAGCAGTTACGGCAAGGGGACAGATACGCAGTATTTT	TRBV6-5	TRBJ2-3	.
CASSLGGTFGAEQFF	TGTGCCAGCAGTTTAGGCGGGACCTTTGGGGCGGAGCAGTTCTTC	TRBV27	TRBJ2-1	.
CAISDETSGSYEQYF	TGTGCCATCAGTGATGAGACTAGCGGCTCCTACGAGCAGTACTTC	TRBV10-3	TRBJ2-7	TRBD2
CASSVLAEANTGELFF	TGTGCCAGCAGCGTCCTAGCGGAAGCGAACACCGGGGAGCTGTTTTTT	TRBV9	TRBJ2-2	TRBD2
CASSQLPWGATNEKLFF	TGCGCCAGCAGCCAACTACCCTGGGGGGCAACTAATGAAAAACTGTTTTTT	TRBV4-1	TRBJ1-4	.
CSVAGQGNIQYF	TGCAGCGTCGCCGGACAGGGAAACATTCAGTACTTC	TRBV29-1	TRBJ2-4	TRBD1
CASMMTGALEQYF	TGCGCCAGCATGATGACAGGGGCTTTGGAGCAGTACTTC	TRBV5-1	TRBJ2-7	TRBD1
CSVVNNEQFF	TGCAGCGTCGTTAACAATGAGCAGTTCTTC	TRBV29-1	TRBJ2-1	.
CATSRGAGGTDTQYF	TGTGCCACCAGCAGAGGGGCAGGGGGGACAGATACGCAGTATTTT	TRBV15	TRBJ2-3	.
CASSLGGLTYEQYF	TGTGCCAGCAGCTTAGGGGGACTAACCTACGAGCAGTACTTC	TRBV7-9	TRBJ2-7	TRBD2
CASSLGTGNTEAFF	TGTGCCAGCAGCTTAGGGACAGGGAACACTGAAGCTTTCTTT	TRBV7-9	TRBJ1-1	TRBD1